Listed below are T cell receptor beta chains from one sample, sequenced in a study of T cell changes during pregnancy in multiple sclerosis. Profiling relied on immunoSEQ multiplex PCR, and the TCRdb table lists in-frame clones only, not all of them. In the table there are approximately 40,000 clones, around 89% of which are singletons. Sequenced here: CD4+ T cells from peripheral blood mononuclear cells, sampled in the first trimester of pregnancy. Every receptor here comes from a female donor with multiple sclerosis, enrolled in a pregnancy study. Each CDR3 is given with its conserved first and last residue. D genes are given only for firm matches. Size is stated for part of the rows, as once, few or many counts, or as a class when the clone is expanded.

v_call,d_call,clone_size,j_call,cdr3_nt,cdr3_aa
TRBV7-8,-,once,TRBJ1-1,TGTGCCAGCAGCTCCCGACCGACAGGTTCTAATGAAGCTTTCTTT,CASSSRPTGSNEAFF
TRBV4-3,-,few,TRBJ1-2,TGCGCCAGCAGCCAAGATCGCGGGCAGAGCTACACCTTC,CASSQDRGQSYTF
TRBV7-6,-,-,TRBJ2-7,TGTGCCAGCAGCTTAGCGGGGGCAGGGCCTACGGAGCAGTACTTC,CASSLAGAGPTEQYF
TRBV11-2,-,-,TRBJ1-1,TGTGCCAGCAGCGTAGGACTGGGGGGGTGGCCTGAAGCTTTCTTT,CASSVGLGGWPEAFF
TRBV5-1,TRBD1,-,TRBJ1-1,TGCGCCAGCAGCTCGTTGACAGGGGAGAACACTGAAGCTTTCTTT,CASSSLTGENTEAFF
TRBV5-1,-,-,TRBJ2-3,TGCGCCAGCAGCTCGGGAGCGGGCGGGACCACAGATACGCAGTATTTT,CASSSGAGGTTDTQYF
TRBV7-9,-,-,TRBJ1-5,TGTGCCAGCAGCGCCGGACAACTTGGCAATCAGCCCCAGCATTTT,CASSAGQLGNQPQHF
TRBV10-2,-,-,TRBJ1-3,TGCGCCAGCAGGGGCCTCTCTGGAAACACCATATATTTT,CASRGLSGNTIYF
TRBV19,TRBD2,-,TRBJ2-3,TGTGCCAGTAGATTGGGACTAGCGGCAGATACGCAGTATTTT,CASRLGLAADTQYF
TRBV19,-,-,TRBJ2-2,TGTGCCAGTAGTATTAGGGGCCGAAACACCGGGGAGCTGTTTTTT,CASSIRGRNTGELFF
TRBV4-2,-,-,TRBJ1-5,TGTGCCAGCAGCCCCCTCCTGGGGGGAAATCAGCCCCAGCATTTT,CASSPLLGGNQPQHF
TRBV6-5,-,-,TRBJ1-5,TGTGCCAGCTCCTTACAGGGTCGGAATCAGCCCCAGCATTTT,CASSLQGRNQPQHF
TRBV7-8,-,few,TRBJ1-4,TGTGCCAGCAGCTCAAACAGACAGCTACTTAATGAAAAACTGTTTTTT,CASSSNRQLLNEKLFF
TRBV30,TRBD2,few,TRBJ2-7,TGTGCCTGGCCCCGAGGGAGGGGCGGCGGCGAGCAGTACTTC,CAWPRGRGGGEQYF
TRBV6-1,TRBD1,-,TRBJ2-5,TGTGCCAGCAGTGACACTCAGGGGGCCCAAGAGACCCAGTACTTC,CASSDTQGAQETQYF
TRBV5-5,-,-,TRBJ1-1,TGTGCCAGCAGCCGGGCGGGGAACACTGAAGCTTTCTTT,CASSRAGNTEAFF
TRBV5-1,TRBD2,once,TRBJ2-1,TGCGCCAGCAGCTTGGCCCCACTAGCGGGAGGGGGGCAGTTCTTC,CASSLAPLAGGGQFF
TRBV7-3,TRBD1,few,TRBJ2-7,TGTGCCAGCAGCAAAGACGGGACAGTTACTAAGAAGACTTTC,CASSKDGTVTKKTF
TRBV5-6,-,-,TRBJ2-7,TGTGCCAGCAGCTTGGCCGGAGCCAGCTACGAGCAGTACTTC,CASSLAGASYEQYF
TRBV4-3,-,-,TRBJ1-2,TGCGCCAGCAGCCAAGATCCCTTACCTGGAGTTCCCCCCTCTAACTATGGCTACACCTTC,CASSQDPLPGVPPSNYGYTF
TRBV27,TRBD1,once,TRBJ1-2,TGTGCCAGCAGTCGGGGGGGACAGGGTGGTGGCTACACCTTC,CASSRGGQGGGYTF
TRBV6-6,-,-,TRBJ2-3,TGTGCCAGCAGCATGACAGCTAGCACAGATACGCAGTATTTT,CASSMTASTDTQYF
TRBV4-1,TRBD2,-,TRBJ2-1,TGCGCCAGCAGCCGAGAACTAGCGAGCCTTTACAATGAGCAGTTCTTC,CASSRELASLYNEQFF
TRBV6-6,-,-,TRBJ2-5,TGTGCCATTAGTAGGGGCCAAGAGACCCAGTACTTC,CAISRGQETQYF